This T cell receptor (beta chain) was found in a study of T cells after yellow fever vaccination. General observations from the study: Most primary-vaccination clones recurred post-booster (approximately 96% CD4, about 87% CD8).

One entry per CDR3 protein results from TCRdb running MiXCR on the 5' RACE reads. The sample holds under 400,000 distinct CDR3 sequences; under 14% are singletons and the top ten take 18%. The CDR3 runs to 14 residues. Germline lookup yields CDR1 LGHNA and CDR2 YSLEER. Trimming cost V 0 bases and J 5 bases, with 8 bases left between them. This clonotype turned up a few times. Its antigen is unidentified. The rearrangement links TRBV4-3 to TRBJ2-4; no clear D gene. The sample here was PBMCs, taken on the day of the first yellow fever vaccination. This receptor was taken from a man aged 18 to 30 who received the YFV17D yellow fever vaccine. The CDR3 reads CASSQDPHQNIQYF. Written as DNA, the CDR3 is TGCGCCAGCAGCCAAGATCCCCATCAAAACATTCAGTACTTC.